These T cell receptor beta chains were read from a single sample in a study of blood T cells in healthy people across ages. One entry per CDR3 protein results from TCRdb running MiXCR on the 5' RACE reads. In the table there are roughly 2 million distinct CDR3 sequences, 40% to 55% of which are singletons. Sequenced material: blood. The source is a woman aged 35 to 49 in good health. CDR3s include the opening cysteine and the closing phenylalanine or tryptophan. A D gene is named only where the DNA matches it firmly. Where a row states a size, it is once, few, many or the class of an expanded clone; other rows omit it.

.,TRBV5-6,TRBJ2-7,.,TGTGCCAGCAGCGTGGGTGCAGGTGGTAGTGAGCAGTACTTC,CASSVGAGGSEQYF
few,TRBV5-5,TRBJ2-7,.,TGTGCCAGCAGCCCGGAACGGGGCCCCGAAGGAAATGAGCAGTACTTC,CASSPERGPEGNEQYF
.,TRBV12-3/TRBV12-4,TRBJ2-5,.,TGTGCCAGCAGTTTAGATGGGACCATCCAAGAGACCCAGTACTTC,CASSLDGTIQETQYF
.,TRBV7-2,TRBJ2-5,TRBD1,TGTGCCAGCAGCCAACAGGGGTGGGCCCAAGAGACCCAGTACTTC,CASSQQGWAQETQYF
.,TRBV29-1,TRBJ2-1,TRBD1,TGCAGCGTGCCAGGGGGTTGGAATGAGCAGTTCTTC,CSVPGGWNEQFF
.,TRBV29-1,TRBJ2-3,.,TGCAGCGTTGATGGCGGGGCCGGCACAGATACGCAGTATTTT,CSVDGGAGTDTQYF
few,TRBV9,TRBJ1-5,TRBD1,TGTGCCAGCAGTGTGGGACAGAGGAATCAGCCCCAGCATTTT,CASSVGQRNQPQHF
.,TRBV2,TRBJ1-2,TRBD1,TGTACCAGCAGTCCGGACAGGGGAGGAGGCTACACCTTC,CTSSPDRGGGYTF
few,TRBV7-2,TRBJ2-1,TRBD2,TGTGCCAGCAGCTTAGGCGGCGGTCTAGCGGGGGGTGAGCAGTTCTTC,CASSLGGGLAGGEQFF
.,TRBV25-1,TRBJ1-2,.,TGTGCCAGCAGTTCACTTTCCTGGGATGGCGGCCAAGCGTCCTACTATGGCTACACCTTC,CASSSLSWDGGQASYYGYTF
few,TRBV6-5,TRBJ2-1,.,TGTGCCAGCAGTTACTCGGCGTGGAGGGGCTCCTACAATGAGCAGTTCTTC,CASSYSAWRGSYNEQFF
once,TRBV6-2/TRBV6-3,TRBJ2-3,TRBD1,TGTGCCAGCACCCCAGGGGGTAGTAGCACAGATACGCAGTATTTT,CASTPGGSSTDTQYF
.,TRBV28,TRBJ2-1,TRBD1,TGTGCCAGCAGTCGGACAGGGGGTGGGGACAATGAGCAGTTCTTC,CASSRTGGGDNEQFF
.,TRBV24-1,TRBJ2-7,.,TGTGCCACCAGTGATTGGCGTCAGGGAAACGAGCAGTACTTC,CATSDWRQGNEQYF
.,TRBV27,TRBJ1-2,TRBD1,TGTGCCAGCAGTTTATCTGGACAGGTTCTAAGGGCCCCCTATGGCTACACCTTC,CASSLSGQVLRAPYGYTF
.,TRBV12-3/TRBV12-4,TRBJ2-3,.,TGTGCCAGCAGTCTAAAGGGGGATAAGCAGTATTTT,CASSLKGDKQYF
few,TRBV20-1,TRBJ2-7,TRBD1,TGCAGTGCCCCGAGACAGGGGCTCTACGAGCAGTACTTC,CSAPRQGLYEQYF
few,TRBV5-1,TRBJ2-5,TRBD1,TGCGCCAGCAGCTTGGGGGCAGGGGGACCCTCTGAGCAGTACTTC,CASSLGAGGPSEQYF
.,TRBV9,TRBJ1-1,.,TGTGCCAGCAGCGTAGCTTCAGTGAACACTGAAGCTTTCTTT,CASSVASVNTEAFF
.,TRBV4-3,TRBJ1-2,TRBD1,TGCGCCAGCAGCCAAGACCGAGGGGGCGCGGATGGCTACACCTTC,CASSQDRGGADGYTF
.,TRBV20-1,TRBJ2-3,TRBD1,TGCAGTGCTAGGGCCCTGGGACAGGGGACAGATACGCAGTATTTT,CSARALGQGTDTQYF
.,TRBV6-5,TRBJ1-2,.,TGTGCCAGCAGTTACGCGGAGAGATTCTATGGCTACACCTTC,CASSYAERFYGYTF
.,TRBV4-3,TRBJ2-1,.,TGCGCCAGCAGCCCCGGATCGCTTTCTCTGGATGAGCAGTTCTTC,CASSPGSLSLDEQFF
.,TRBV3-1,TRBJ2-5,.,TGTGCCAGCAGCCCAGGAGTGGTCCAAGAGACCCAGTACTTC,CASSPGVVQETQYF
.,TRBV13,TRBJ1-5,.,TGTGCCAGCAGCTTGAGACACGGCAATCAGCCCCAGCATTTT,CASSLRHGNQPQHF
.,TRBV21-1,TRBJ1-1,.,TGTGCCCTTAGGGGGCCAACTTCCACTGAAGCTTTCTTT,CALRGPTSTEAFF
.,TRBV6-5,TRBJ2-5,.,TGTGCCAGCAGTATTACGGGGTTTGGGACCCAGTACTTC,CASSITGFGTQYF
once,TRBV10-2,TRBJ2-2,.,TGCGCCAGTACCAAAGGGGGGGCCGGGGAGCTGTTTTTT,CASTKGGAGELFF
once,TRBV7-9,TRBJ1-2,.,TGTGCCAGCAGCTTCACCCCGGACCTTGGCTACACCTTC,CASSFTPDLGYTF